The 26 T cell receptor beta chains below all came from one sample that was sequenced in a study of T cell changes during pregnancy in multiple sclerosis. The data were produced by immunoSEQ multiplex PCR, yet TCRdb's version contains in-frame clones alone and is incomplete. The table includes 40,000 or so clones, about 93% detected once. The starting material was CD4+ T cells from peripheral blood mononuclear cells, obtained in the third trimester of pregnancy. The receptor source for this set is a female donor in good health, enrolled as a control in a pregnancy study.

In DNA, the CDR3 is TGTGCCAGCAGTATAAGACAGACTAGCTCCTATAATTCACCCCTCCACTTT. Its protein is CASSIRQTSSYNSPLHF. The chain combines TRBV27 with TRBJ1-6; TRBD1 is a possible D gene (5 bases). The germline V gene has CDR1 MNHEY and CDR2 SMNVEV (reference sequence). This CDR3 has 17 residues. V was trimmed by 5 bases and J by 0 bases, leaving 14 bases between them.

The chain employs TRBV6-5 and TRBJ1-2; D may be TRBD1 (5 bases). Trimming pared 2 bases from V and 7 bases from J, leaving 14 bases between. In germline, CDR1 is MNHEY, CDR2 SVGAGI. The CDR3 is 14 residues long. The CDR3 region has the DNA TGTGCCAGCAGTTACGTTGGGACTCGGGGTGGCTACACCTTC. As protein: CASSYVGTRGGYTF.

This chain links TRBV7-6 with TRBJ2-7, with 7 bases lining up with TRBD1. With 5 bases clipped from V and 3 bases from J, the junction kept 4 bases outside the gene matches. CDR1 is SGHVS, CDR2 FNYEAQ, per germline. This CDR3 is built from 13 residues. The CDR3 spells CASSHGTDYEQYF. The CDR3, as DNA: TGTGCCAGCAGCCACGGGACAGACTACGAGCAGTACTTC.

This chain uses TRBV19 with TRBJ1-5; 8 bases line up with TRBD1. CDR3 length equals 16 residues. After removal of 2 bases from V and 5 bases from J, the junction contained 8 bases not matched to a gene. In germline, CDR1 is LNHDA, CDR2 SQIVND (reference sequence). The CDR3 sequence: CASSISGGQVHQPQHF. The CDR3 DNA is TGTGCCAGTAGTATATCAGGGGGCCAAGTGCATCAGCCCCAGCATTTT.

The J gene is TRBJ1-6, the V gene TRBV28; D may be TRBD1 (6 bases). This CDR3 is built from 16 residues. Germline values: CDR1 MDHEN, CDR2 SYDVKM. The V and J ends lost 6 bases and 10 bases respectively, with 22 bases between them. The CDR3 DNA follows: TGTGCCAGCAGCAGGTCCCACAGGGTCTTAGGCTCACCCCTCCACTTT. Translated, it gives CASSRSHRVLGSPLHF. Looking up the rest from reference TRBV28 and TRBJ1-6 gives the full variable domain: DVKVTQSSRYLVKRTGEKVFLECVQDMDHENMFWYRQDPGLGLRLIYFSYDVKMKEKGDIPEGYSVSREKKERFSLILESASTNQTSMYLCASSRSHRVLGSPLHFGNGTRLTVT.

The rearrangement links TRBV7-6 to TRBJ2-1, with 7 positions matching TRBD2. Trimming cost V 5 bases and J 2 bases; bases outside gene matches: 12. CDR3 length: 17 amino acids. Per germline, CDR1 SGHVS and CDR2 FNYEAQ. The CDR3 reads CASSAHPGLGPYNEQFF. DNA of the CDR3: TGTGCCAGCAGCGCCCACCCAGGACTAGGACCCTACAATGAGCAGTTCTTC.

CDR3 amino acids: CASSDYRGNIQYF. CDR3 nucleotides: TGTGCCAGCAGCGACTACAGGGGAAACATTCAGTACTTC. V gene TRBV5-4 combines with J gene TRBJ2-4; TRBD1 aligns across 7 bases. V was clipped by 4 bases and J by 6 bases; unmatched bases: 4. Germline V CDR1 and CDR2: SGHNT, YYREEE (reference sequence). This CDR3 is 13 amino acids long.

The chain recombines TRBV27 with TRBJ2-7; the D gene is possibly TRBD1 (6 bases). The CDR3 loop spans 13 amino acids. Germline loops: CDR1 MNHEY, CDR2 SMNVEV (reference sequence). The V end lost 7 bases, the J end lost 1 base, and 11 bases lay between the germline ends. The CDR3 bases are TGTGCCAGCAAGGACAGTACTTCCTACGAGCAGTACTTC. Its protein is CASKDSTSYEQYF.

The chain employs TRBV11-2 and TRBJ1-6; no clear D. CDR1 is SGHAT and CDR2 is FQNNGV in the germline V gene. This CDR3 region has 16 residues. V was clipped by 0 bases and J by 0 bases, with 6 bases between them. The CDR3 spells CASSLEQNSYNSPLHF. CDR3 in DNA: TGTGCCAGCAGCTTAGAACAGAACTCCTATAATTCACCCCTCCACTTT.

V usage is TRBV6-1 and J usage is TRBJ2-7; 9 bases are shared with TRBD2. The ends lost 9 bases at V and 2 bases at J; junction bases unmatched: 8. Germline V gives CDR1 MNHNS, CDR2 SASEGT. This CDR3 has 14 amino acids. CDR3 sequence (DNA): TGTGCCAGTAGACTAGCGGAGGGAGCCTACGAGCAGTACTTC. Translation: CASRLAEGAYEQYF.

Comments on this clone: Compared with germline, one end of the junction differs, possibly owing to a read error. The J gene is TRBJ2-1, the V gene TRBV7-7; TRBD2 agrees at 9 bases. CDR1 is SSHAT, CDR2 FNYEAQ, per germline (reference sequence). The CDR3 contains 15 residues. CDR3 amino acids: CASSSNSGGNNEQFF. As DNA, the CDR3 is TGTGCTAGCAGCTCGAATAGCGGGGGCAACAATGAGCAGTTCTTC.

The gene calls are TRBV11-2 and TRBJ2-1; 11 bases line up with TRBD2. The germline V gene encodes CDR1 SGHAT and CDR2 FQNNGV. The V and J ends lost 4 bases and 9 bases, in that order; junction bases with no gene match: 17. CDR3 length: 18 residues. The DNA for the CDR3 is TGTGCCAGCAGCTATGGGCGGCATAGCGGGGGGGCCTCTGGTGAGCAGTTCTTC. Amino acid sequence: CASSYGRHSGGASGEQFF. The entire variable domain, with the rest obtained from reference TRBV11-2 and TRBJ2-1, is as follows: EAGVAQSPRYKIIEKRQSVAFWCNPISGHATLYWYQQILGQGPKLLIQFQNNGVVDDSQLPKDRFSAERLKGVDSTLKIQPAKLEDSAVYLCASSYGRHSGGASGEQFFGPGTRLTVL.

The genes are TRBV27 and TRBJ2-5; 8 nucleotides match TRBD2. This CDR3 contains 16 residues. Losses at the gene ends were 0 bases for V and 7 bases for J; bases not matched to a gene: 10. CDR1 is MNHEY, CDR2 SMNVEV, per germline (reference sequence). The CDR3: CASSLSGTSGERTQYF. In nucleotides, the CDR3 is TGTGCCAGCAGTTTATCCGGGACTAGTGGCGAGCGGACCCAGTACTTC.

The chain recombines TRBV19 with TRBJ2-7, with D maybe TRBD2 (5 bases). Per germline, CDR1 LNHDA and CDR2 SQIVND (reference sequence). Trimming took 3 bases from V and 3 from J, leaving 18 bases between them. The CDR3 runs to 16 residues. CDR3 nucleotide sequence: TGTGCCAGTAGTATTATTTCGGGGAAAGGTGTCTACGAGCAGTACTTC. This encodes CASSIISGKGVYEQYF.

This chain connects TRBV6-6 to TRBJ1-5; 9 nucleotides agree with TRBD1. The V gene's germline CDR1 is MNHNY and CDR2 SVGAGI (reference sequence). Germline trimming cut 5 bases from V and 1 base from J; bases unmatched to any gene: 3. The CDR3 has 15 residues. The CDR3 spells CASSTGGRSNQPQHF. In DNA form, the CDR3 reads TGTGCCAGCAGTACAGGGGGCCGCAGCAATCAGCCCCAGCATTTT.

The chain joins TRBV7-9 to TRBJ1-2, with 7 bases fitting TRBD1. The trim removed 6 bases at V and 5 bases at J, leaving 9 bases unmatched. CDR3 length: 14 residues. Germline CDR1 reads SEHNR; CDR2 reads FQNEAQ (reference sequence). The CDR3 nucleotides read TGTGCCAGCAGGAGAAGAGGGGGCGCATATGGCTACACCTTC. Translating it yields CASRRRGGAYGYTF.

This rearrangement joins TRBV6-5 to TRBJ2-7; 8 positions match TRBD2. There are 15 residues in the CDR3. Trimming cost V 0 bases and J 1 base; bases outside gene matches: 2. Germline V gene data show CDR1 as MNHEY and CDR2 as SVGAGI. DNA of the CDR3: TGTGCCAGCAGTTACTCTTTAGCGGGGTCCTACGAGCAGTACTTC. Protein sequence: CASSYSLAGSYEQYF.

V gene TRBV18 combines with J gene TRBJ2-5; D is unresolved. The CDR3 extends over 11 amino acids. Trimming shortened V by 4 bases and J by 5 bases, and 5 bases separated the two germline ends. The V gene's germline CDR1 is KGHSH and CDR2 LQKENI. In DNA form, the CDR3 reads TGTGCCAGCTCACTGGCCGAGACCCAGTACTTC. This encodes CASSLAETQYF.

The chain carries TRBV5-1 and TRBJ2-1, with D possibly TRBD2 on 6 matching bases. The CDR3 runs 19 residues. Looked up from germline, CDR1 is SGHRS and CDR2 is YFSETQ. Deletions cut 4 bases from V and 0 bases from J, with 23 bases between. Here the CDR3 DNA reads TGCGCCAGCAGCAACCCTATCCACGGGGGACGGAGCTCCTACAATGAGCAGTTCTTC. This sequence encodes CASSNPIHGGRSSYNEQFF.

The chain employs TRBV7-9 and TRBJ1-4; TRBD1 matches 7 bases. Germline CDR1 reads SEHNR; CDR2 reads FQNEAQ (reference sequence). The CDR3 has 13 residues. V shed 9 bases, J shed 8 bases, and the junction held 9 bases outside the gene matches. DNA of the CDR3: TGTGCCAGTGGATCGGGACAGTACGAAAAACTGTTTTTT. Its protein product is CASGSGQYEKLFF.

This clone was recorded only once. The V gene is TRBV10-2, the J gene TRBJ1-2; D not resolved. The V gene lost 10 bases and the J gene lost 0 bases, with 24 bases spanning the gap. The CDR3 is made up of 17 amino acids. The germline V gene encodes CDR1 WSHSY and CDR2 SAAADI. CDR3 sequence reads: CATFSHGDLTANYGYTF. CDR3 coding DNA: TGCGCCACCTTCTCTCACGGGGATTTAACTGCTAACTATGGCTACACCTTC.

Here the CDR3 DNA reads TGTGCCAGCAGCTTAGGAGGAACAGGTCGGAGCTCCTACGAGCAGTACTTC. Its translation is CASSLGGTGRSSYEQYF. This chain links TRBV7-2 with TRBJ2-7; tentatively, D is TRBD1 (5 bases). Germline CDR1 reads SGHTA; CDR2 reads FQGNSA. This CDR3 has 17 amino acids. V dropped 1 base and J dropped 0 bases, with 16 bases sitting between them.

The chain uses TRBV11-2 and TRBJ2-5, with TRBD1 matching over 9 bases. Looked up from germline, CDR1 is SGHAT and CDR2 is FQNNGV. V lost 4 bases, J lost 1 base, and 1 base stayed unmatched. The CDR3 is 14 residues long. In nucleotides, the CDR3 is TGTGCCAGCAGCTCGACAGGGGGCCAAGAGACCCAGTACTTC. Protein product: CASSSTGGQETQYF.

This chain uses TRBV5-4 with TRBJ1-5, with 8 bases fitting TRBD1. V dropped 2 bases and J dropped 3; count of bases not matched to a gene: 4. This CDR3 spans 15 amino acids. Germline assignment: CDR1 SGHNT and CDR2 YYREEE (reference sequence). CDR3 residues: CASSLQGGINQPQHF. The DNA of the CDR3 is TGTGCCAGCAGCTTACAGGGGGGGATCAATCAGCCCCAGCATTTT.

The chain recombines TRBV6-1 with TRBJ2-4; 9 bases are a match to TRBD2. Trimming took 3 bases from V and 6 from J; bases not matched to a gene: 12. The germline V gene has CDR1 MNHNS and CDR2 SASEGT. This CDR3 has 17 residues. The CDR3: CASSDNGGRASGNIQYF. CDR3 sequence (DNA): TGTGCCAGCAGTGACAACGGCGGGAGGGCATCGGGAAACATTCAGTACTTC.

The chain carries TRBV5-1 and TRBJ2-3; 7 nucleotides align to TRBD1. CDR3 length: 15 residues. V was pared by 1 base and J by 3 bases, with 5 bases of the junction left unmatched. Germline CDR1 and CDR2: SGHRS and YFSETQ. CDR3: CASSLLGTETDTQYF. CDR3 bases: TGCGCCAGCAGCTTGTTGGGGACAGAGACAGATACGCAGTATTTT.